These 20 T cell receptor beta chains were sequenced from one sample in a study of beta chain features in type 1 diabetes. Points from the study as a whole: In all four CD4+ subsets, TCRB CDR3 length was significantly, moderately reduced in type 1 diabetes.

The investigators reverse transcribed all of the isolated RNA, so they sequenced expressed TCRB transcripts. Using immunoSEQ multiplex PCR, the repertoire was profiled, and TCRdb retains in-frame clones only, with some absent. The sample has some 700,000 clones, roughly 13% seen once. These receptors' targets are unknown. Sequencing input: naive CD4+ T cells from blood. All receptors derive from a man aged 18 to 30 with type 1 diabetes.

The chain couples TRBV27 to TRBJ2-2, with TRBD1 identical over 7 bases. The CDR3 has 15 amino acids. The ends lost 6 bases at V and 1 base at J; junction bases unmatched: 5. CDR1 is MNHEY and CDR2 is SMNVEV in the germline V gene (reference sequence). In nucleotides, the CDR3 is TGTGCCAGCAGCACGACAGGGCAGAACACCGGGGAGCTGTTTTTT. Encoded protein: CASSTTGQNTGELFF.

The chain combines TRBV7-9 with TRBJ2-5; no clear D. CDR3 length: 15 amino acids. With 1 base removed from V and 4 bases from J, the gap between germline ends came to 13 bases. CDR1 SEHNR and CDR2 FQNEAQ come from the germline V gene (reference sequence). In DNA form, the CDR3 reads TGTGCCAGCAGCTTAGTTTGGGCTCCTGGAGAGACCCAGTACTTC. It encodes CASSLVWAPGETQYF.

J is TRBJ2-7 and V is TRBV4-1, with TRBD1 identical over 7 bases. The junction had 15 bases not matched to a gene; V was cut back by 0 bases and J by 1 base. The germline V gene has CDR1 MGHRA and CDR2 YSYEKL. CDR3 length: 19 residues. This chain's CDR3 is CASSQDQPRDRFISYEQYF. The CDR3 region has the DNA TGCGCCAGCAGCCAAGATCAGCCTAGGGACAGATTTATTTCCTACGAGCAGTACTTC.

This clone was seen a few times. J is TRBJ2-5 and V is TRBV29-1; 10 bases agree with TRBD2. The CDR3 runs to 16 residues. The germline V gene encodes CDR1 SQVTM and CDR2 ANQGSEA. After removal of 6 bases from V and 2 bases from J, the junction contained 12 bases not matched to a gene. CDR3 DNA sequence: TGCAGCGTGGTCGGACTAGCGGAGGTCCTACAAGAGACCCAGTACTTC. This gives the protein CSVVGLAEVLQETQYF. Complete variable domain (other parts from reference TRBV29-1 and TRBJ2-5): SAVISQKPSRDICQRGTSLTIQCQVDSQVTMMFWYRQQPGQSLTLIATANQGSEATYESGFVIDKFPISRPNLTFSTLTVSNMSPEDSSIYLCSVVGLAEVLQETQYFGPGTRLLVL.

This clone has a handful of counts. CDR3 sequence: CASSLGADQPQHF. CDR3 DNA sequence: TGTGCCAGCAGCTTAGGTGCGGATCAGCCCCAGCATTTT. The chain carries TRBV7-9 and TRBJ1-5, with D uncertain. V was trimmed by 1 base and J by 5 bases, leaving 6 bases between them. The CDR3 is 13 amino acids. The germline gives CDR1 SEHNR, CDR2 FQNEAQ (reference sequence).

The V call is TRBV2, the J call TRBJ2-7, with D possibly being TRBD2 (6 bases). V lost 7 bases, J lost 3 bases, and 13 bases lay in between. From germline, CDR1 is SNHLY and CDR2 FYNNEI. The CDR3 totals 13 residues. The CDR3 DNA is TGTGCCAGCAAAAATAGCGGTAACTACGAGCAGTACTTC. This translates into CASKNSGNYEQYF.

This clone was found a few times. V usage is TRBV30 and J usage is TRBJ2-5; 10 positions match TRBD2. Germline V lookup: CDR1 GTSNPN, CDR2 SVGIG (reference sequence). After removal of 8 bases from V and 2 bases from J, the junction contained 11 bases not matched to a gene. The CDR3 extends over 15 amino acids. CDR3 DNA: TGTGCCAGAAGCACTAGCGGGGTCCTTCAAGAGACCCAGTACTTC. Translation: CARSTSGVLQETQYF.

The gene calls are TRBV4-1 and TRBJ2-3; D is possibly TRBD2 (6 bases). V lost 0 bases and J 0 bases, leaving 19 bases between the germline ends. This CDR3 is built from 19 residues. CDR1 is MGHRA and CDR2 is YSYEKL in the germline V gene. The CDR3 coding sequence is TGCGCCAGCAGCCAAGATCACGGGGGACGGCTCGGTAGCACAGATACGCAGTATTTT. Translating it yields CASSQDHGGRLGSTDTQYF.

This clone was observed a few times. V and J are TRBV9 and TRBJ2-1; D unresolved. V shed 0 bases and J shed 7 bases, with 8 bases lying between them. Looked up from germline, CDR1 is SGDLS and CDR2 is YYNGEE. The CDR3 totals 13 residues. CDR3 DNA: TGTGCCAGCAGCGTAGGGGTGGCGAATGAGCAGTTCTTC. Its protein is CASSVGVANEQFF.

V is TRBV4-1 and J is TRBJ2-2; D may be TRBD1 (5 bases). The CDR3 covers 17 residues. Germline CDR1 is MGHRA and CDR2 is YSYEKL. V lost 0 bases and J 6 bases, leaving 17 bases between the germline ends. CDR3 region: CASSQDSAGWSAGELFF. CDR3 coding DNA: TGCGCCAGCAGCCAAGATTCGGCAGGGTGGTCGGCCGGGGAGCTGTTTTTT.

This clone was recorded a few times. The CDR3 spells CASSQESQQETQYF. The CDR3 DNA reads as TGTGCCAGCAGCCAAGAGTCCCAGCAAGAGACCCAGTACTTC. The J gene is TRBJ2-5, the V gene TRBV14; D remains unclear. The CDR3 is made up of 14 amino acids. Trimming took 0 bases from V and 2 from J, leaving 7 bases between them. Germline loops: CDR1 SGHDN, CDR2 FVKESK.

The rearrangement uses TRBV2 and TRBJ1-2; D unresolved. V was pared by 6 bases and J by 4 bases, with 12 bases between. Germline V gene data show CDR1 as SNHLY and CDR2 as FYNNEI. There are 13 residues in the CDR3. The CDR3 region is CASRIGGSYGYTF. CDR3 nucleotide sequence: TGTGCCAGCAGGATCGGCGGGAGCTATGGCTACACCTTC.

This clone was recorded a few times. The V call is TRBV25-1, the J call TRBJ1-1; no firm D call. Germline assignment: CDR1 MGHDK and CDR2 SYGVNS. The CDR3 is made up of 12 amino acids. V dropped 1 base and J dropped 3 bases, with 3 bases sitting between them. The CDR3 region has the DNA TGTGCCAGCAGTGAATTGGACACTGAAGCTTTCTTT. It specifies CASSELDTEAFF.

This clone was counted a few times. V is TRBV28 and J is TRBJ2-7, with 13 positions matching TRBD2. This CDR3 is built from 16 residues. Germline lookup yields CDR1 MDHEN and CDR2 SYDVKM. Trimming removed 6 bases from V and 5 bases from J; junction bases left unmatched: 10. The CDR3 spells CASSTSGGALGNEQYF. For the CDR3, the DNA is TGTGCCAGCAGCACTAGCGGGGGGGCGCTTGGGAACGAGCAGTACTTC.

This clone was observed a handful of times. The chain combines TRBV2 with TRBJ1-2; no firm D call. Per the germline V gene, CDR1 is SNHLY and CDR2 is FYNNEI. Trimming shortened V by 0 bases and J by 4 bases, and 9 bases separated the two germline ends. The length of the CDR3 is 14 residues. The CDR3 sequence is CASSEAENLYGYTF. In DNA, the CDR3 is TGTGCCAGCAGTGAAGCAGAGAATCTCTATGGCTACACCTTC.

This clone occurred a few times. The V gene is TRBV29-1, the J gene TRBJ1-1; D is unresolved. The CDR3 sequence is 11 residues long. Trimming removed 6 bases from V and 11 bases from J, with 16 bases in between. Per the germline V gene, CDR1 is SQVTM and CDR2 is ANQGSEA. CDR3 nucleotide sequence: TGCAGCGTCGAACCCTGGCCCGCGGCTTTCTTT. This encodes CSVEPWPAAFF.

V usage is TRBV30 and J usage is TRBJ1-5; 9 bases match TRBD1. Per the germline V gene, CDR1 is GTSNPN and CDR2 is SVGIG (reference sequence). The CDR3 consists of 13 residues. CDR3 sequence reads: CAYRDRDNQPQHF. The CDR3 nucleotides read TGTGCGTACCGGGACAGGGACAATCAGCCCCAGCATTTT.

This clone occurred a few times. V usage is TRBV2 and J usage is TRBJ1-2, with D possibly matching TRBD1 (5 bases). CDR1 is SNHLY, CDR2 FYNNEI, per germline. With 6 bases removed from V and 8 bases from J, the gap between germline ends came to 13 bases. CDR3 size: 12 residues. The chain's CDR3 is CASREAGYGYTF. DNA for the CDR3: TGTGCCAGCAGAGAGGCAGGGTACGGCTACACCTTC.

The chain employs TRBV11-2 and TRBJ1-1; 9 nucleotides align to TRBD1. V gave up 8 bases and J gave up 3 bases; unmatched junction bases: 4. Per germline, CDR1 SGHAT and CDR2 FQNNGV. CDR3 length: 13 amino acids. In DNA form, the CDR3 reads TGTGCCAGCGGGGGACAGGGAGACACTGAAGCTTTCTTT. As protein: CASGGQGDTEAFF.

In this sample, this clone turned up a few times. The chain recombines TRBV10-3 with TRBJ2-5; no clear D gene. CDR1 is ENHRY, CDR2 SYGVKD, per germline. CDR3 size: 12 residues. The ends were cut back, 4 bases at V and 5 bases at J, with 8 bases in the middle. The CDR3 coding sequence is TGTGCCATCAGTGGCATAGAGGAGACCCAGTACTTC. It specifies CAISGIEETQYF.